These 21 T cell receptor beta chains originate from one sample sequenced in a study of T cells in Graves' hyperthyroidism and ophthalmopathy. TCR beta CDR3 sequences were amplified from RNA transcripts. First-round RT-PCR with HTBI primers amplified the TCR CDR3 region. TCRdb fed the multiplex PCR reads into MiXCR, producing one record per CDR3 protein. The sample has roughly 260,000 distinct CDR3 sequences, more than 14% seen once. Sample: blood. Receptor source: a woman aged 40 to 55 with Graves' hyperthyroidism that later progressed to Graves' ophthalmopathy.

CDR3 loop: CASSAGQGVAKNIQYF. For the CDR3, the DNA is TGTGCCAGCAGCGCCGGACAGGGTGTAGCCAAAAACATTCAGTACTTC. This chain connects TRBV5-4 to TRBJ2-4; 8 bases are a match to TRBD1. There are 16 residues in the CDR3. The germline V gene encodes CDR1 SGHNT and CDR2 YYREEE (reference sequence). V was pared by 4 bases and J by 0 bases, with 6 bases of the junction left unmatched.

This clonotype occurred many times. The chain uses TRBV28 and TRBJ2-3; no firm D call. V lost 6 bases and J 5 bases, leaving 9 bases between the germline ends. This CDR3 has 12 amino acids. The germline gives CDR1 MDHEN, CDR2 SYDVKM. The CDR3 nucleotides are TGTGCCAGCAGGACTTGGGGAGATACGCAGTATTTT. It codes for CASRTWGDTQYF.

The chain uses TRBV9 and TRBJ2-1, with TRBD2 matching over 10 bases. The CDR3 has 17 residues. CDR1 and CDR2 from the germline V gene are SGDLS and YYNGEE. V was clipped by 0 bases and J by 8 bases; unmatched bases: 11. The CDR3 reads CASSVGGVGTSVDEQFF. In nucleotides, the CDR3 is TGTGCCAGCAGCGTAGGGGGAGTGGGGACTAGCGTCGATGAGCAGTTCTTC.

This clonotype was counted at least ten times. The genes are TRBV20-1 and TRBJ2-1; 11 nucleotides line up with TRBD2. Germline CDR1 DFQATT, CDR2 SNEGSKA (reference sequence). The V gene end was trimmed by 6 bases and the J gene end by 1 base; junction bases not matched to a gene: 23. The CDR3 is 21 residues long. This CDR3 is CSARVTRRGTSGSYSYNEQFF. CDR3 nucleotides: TGCAGTGCCAGGGTGACAAGAAGGGGAACTAGCGGGAGCTATTCCTACAATGAGCAGTTCTTC.

In its sample, this clonotype was seen many times. This chain links TRBV19 with TRBJ2-3; D is tentatively TRBD1 or TRBD2 (5 bases each). Germline V gene data show CDR1 as LNHDA and CDR2 as SQIVND (reference sequence). Deletions cut 7 bases from V and 5 bases from J, with 16 bases between. CDR3 size: 14 residues. The CDR3 coding sequence is TGTGCCAGTACCTCTCGGTGGGACCGAGATACGCAGTATTTT. Translated, it gives CASTSRWDRDTQYF.

The chain has TRBV10-3 and TRBJ2-7; D is perhaps TRBD1 (6 bases). The CDR3 covers 16 residues. Germline CDR1 and CDR2: ENHRY and SYGVKD. The V and J ends lost 6 bases and 1 base respectively, with 19 bases between them. The CDR3 loop is CAIRHNTGTKSYEQYF. The CDR3 DNA reads as TGTGCCATCAGACATAATACCGGGACAAAATCCTACGAGCAGTACTTC.

This clonotype appeared many times. J is TRBJ2-7 and V is TRBV5-1; D is tentatively TRBD1 or TRBD2 (6 bases each). Trimming took 0 bases from V and 0 from J, leaving 10 bases between them. CDR1 is SGHRS and CDR2 is YFSETQ in the germline V gene. The CDR3 runs to 15 residues. DNA of the CDR3: TGCGCCAGCAGCTTGGCGGGGGCTGCCTCCTACGAGCAGTACTTC. This gives the protein CASSLAGAASYEQYF.

This clonotype was detected ten times or more. The chain has TRBV6-1 and TRBJ2-7; 11 bases line up with TRBD1. There are 14 residues in the CDR3. V shed 8 bases, J shed 5 bases, and the junction held 8 bases outside the gene matches. Germline V gives CDR1 MNHNS, CDR2 SASEGT. CDR3 DNA sequence: TGTGCCAGCTGTAAGGACAGGGGGCCGAACGAGCAGTACTTC. This gives the protein CASCKDRGPNEQYF.

This clonotype was recorded once. Being one base from a much bigger clone, this may be a read error. The V call is TRBV4-1, the J call TRBJ1-1; no firm D call. This CDR3 comprises 15 residues. Trimming stripped 8 bases from V and 4 bases from J, with 20 bases between. Germline V gene data show CDR1 as MGHRA and CDR2 as YSYEKL. The CDR3 loop is CASGPFESGRTEAFF. The CDR3 nucleotides read TGCGCCAGCGGCCCCTTCGAGAGTGGGCGCACTGAAGCTTTCTTT.

This clonotype was seen ten or more times. This chain joins TRBV5-6 and TRBJ2-3; no reliable D call. CDR3 size: 13 residues. Germline lookup yields CDR1 SGHDT and CDR2 YYEEEE. V lost 0 bases, J lost 4 bases, and 6 bases lay in between. Here the CDR3 reads CASSLVGPDTQYF. Here the CDR3 DNA reads TGTGCCAGCAGCTTGGTAGGCCCAGATACGCAGTATTTT.

Many counts were recorded for this clonotype. DNA of the CDR3: TGCGCCAGCAGCTCACAGGGGGCGTCTGGCTACACCTTC. Translated: CASSSQGASGYTF. V is TRBV5-1 and J is TRBJ1-2; 9 nucleotides line up with TRBD1. Trimming at V came to 3 bases and at J to 7 bases, leaving 4 bases not matched to a gene. The CDR3 is 13 amino acids. The germline CDR1 and CDR2 sequences are SGHRS and YFSETQ.

About this clonotype itself: Since a much larger clone is just one base distant, this may be a read error. In DNA, the CDR3 is TGTGCCAGCAGCCCCGGGGGAGGGCATTCCGGGACTGAAGCTTTGTTT. It encodes CASSPGGGHSGTEALF. The chain carries TRBV3-1 and TRBJ1-1; D possibly corresponds to TRBD1 (5 bases). The CDR3 spans 16 residues. Per germline, CDR1 LGHDT and CDR2 YNNKEL (reference sequence).

The sample holds many counts of this clonotype. The chain links TRBV7-2 to TRBJ1-2, with a weak D call TRBD1 (6 bases). The germline V and J ends were trimmed by 5 bases and 7 bases, with 14 bases remaining between them. CDR3 length: 13 amino acids. Germline V gene sequence: CDR1 SGHTA, CDR2 FQGNSA. In DNA form, the CDR3 reads TGTGCCAGCAGCACATACAGGGAAGTTGGCTACACCTTC. This codes for CASSTYREVGYTF.

There are many counts of this clonotype. The rearrangement uses TRBV29-1 and TRBJ1-1, with D perhaps matching TRBD1 (5 bases). Trimming shortened V by 7 bases and J by 3 bases, and 9 bases separated the two germline ends. The V gene's germline CDR1 is SQVTM and CDR2 ANQGSEA. This CDR3 comprises 11 residues. CDR3: CSASRDTEAFF. The CDR3 region has the DNA TGCAGCGCGAGCAGGGACACTGAAGCTTTCTTT.

At least ten counts were recorded for this clonotype. This chain connects TRBV5-5 to TRBJ2-3; D may be TRBD1 or TRBD2 (5 bases each). The length of the CDR3 is 14 residues. Germline V lookup: CDR1 SGHKS, CDR2 YYEKEE (reference sequence). V dropped 2 bases and J dropped 6 bases, with 13 bases sitting between them. The CDR3 DNA reads as TGTGCCAGCAGCTTCGGGACCTTCTTTGATACGCAGTATTTT. It yields the protein CASSFGTFFDTQYF. Filled out from reference TRBV5-5 and TRBJ2-3, the complete variable domain reads DAGVTQSPTHLIKTRGQQVTLRCSPISGHKSVSWYQQVLGQGPQFIFQYYEKEERGRGNFPDRFSARQFPNYSSELNVNALLLGDSALYLCASSFGTFFDTQYFGPGTRLTVL.

This sequence joins TRBV9 and TRBJ1-2; no clear D gene. Trimming shortened V by 0 bases and J by 0 bases, and 6 bases separated the two germline ends. The germline gives CDR1 SGDLS, CDR2 YYNGEE. This CDR3 region has 14 residues. CDR3 sequence (DNA): TGTGCCAGCAGCGTAGTGGCAGCTAACTATGGCTACACCTTC. This translates into CASSVVAANYGYTF.

This clonotype has ten or more counts. V gene TRBV7-9 combines with J gene TRBJ2-7, with D maybe TRBD2 (7 bases). Trimming took off 5 bases at V and 5 bases at J, with 16 bases between the two ends. CDR3 length: 14 residues. Germline V gene lookup returns CDR1 SEHNR and CDR2 FQNEAQ (reference sequence). The CDR3 loop is CASSTLGEGDEQYF. CDR3 nucleotide sequence: TGTGCCAGCAGCACCCTCGGGGAGGGGGACGAGCAGTACTTC.

This clonotype was counted at least ten times. This chain connects TRBV28 to TRBJ2-7, with D maybe TRBD1 (5 bases). V was trimmed by 6 bases and J by 2 bases, leaving 14 bases between them. The length of the CDR3 is 14 residues. Germline V gene sequence: CDR1 MDHEN, CDR2 SYDVKM. CDR3 in DNA: TGTGCCAGCAGGAGCTGGGGCAGAACCTACGAGCAGTACTTC. Encoded protein: CASRSWGRTYEQYF.

The CDR3 bases are TGTGCCAGCAGCTTAGCCGCCGGAGCGGTTCACGATGAGCAGTTCTTC. Encoded protein: CASSLAAGAVHDEQFF. The chain has TRBV11-2 and TRBJ2-1, with D perhaps TRBD2 (5 bases). With 1 base removed from V and 8 bases from J, the gap between germline ends came to 18 bases. The CDR3 sequence is 16 residues long. Per the germline V gene, CDR1 is SGHAT and CDR2 is FQNNGV.

This clonotype was detected ten times or more. The J gene is TRBJ2-4, the V gene TRBV11-2; no definite D call. With 5 bases removed from V and 2 bases from J, the gap between germline ends came to 7 bases. CDR1 is SGHAT, CDR2 FQNNGV, per germline. CDR3 size: 13 residues. CDR3 nucleotides: TGTGCCAGCAGCCCCGTGACCAAAAACATTCAGTACTTC. This sequence encodes CASSPVTKNIQYF.

This clonotype was counted many times. The chain employs TRBV28 and TRBJ2-3, with D maybe TRBD1 (6 bases). This CDR3 has 18 amino acids. Germline V CDR1 and CDR2: MDHEN, SYDVKM. The V end lost 3 bases, the J end lost 3 bases, and 22 bases lay between the germline ends. The DNA of the CDR3 is TGTGCCAGCAGTTTGGGGGATACCCGACAGGAGTGGACAGATACGCAGTATTTT. Translating gives CASSLGDTRQEWTDTQYF.